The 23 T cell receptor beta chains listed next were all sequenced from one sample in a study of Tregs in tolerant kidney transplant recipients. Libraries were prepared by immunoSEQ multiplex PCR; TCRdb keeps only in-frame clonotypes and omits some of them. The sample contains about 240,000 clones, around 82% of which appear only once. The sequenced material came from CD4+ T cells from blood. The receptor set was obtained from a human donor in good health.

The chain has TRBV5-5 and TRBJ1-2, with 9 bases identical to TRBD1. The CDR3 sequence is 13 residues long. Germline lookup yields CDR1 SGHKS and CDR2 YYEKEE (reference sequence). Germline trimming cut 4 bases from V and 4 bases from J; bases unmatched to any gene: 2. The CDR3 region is CASSGTGSYGYTF. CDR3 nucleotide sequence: TGTGCCAGCAGCGGGACAGGGTCCTATGGCTACACCTTC.

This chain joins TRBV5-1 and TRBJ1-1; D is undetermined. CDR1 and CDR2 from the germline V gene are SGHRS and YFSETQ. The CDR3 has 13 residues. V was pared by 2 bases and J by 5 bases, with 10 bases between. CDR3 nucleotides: TGCGCCAGCAGCTTCCCAGCAGGAACTGAAGCTTTCTTT. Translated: CASSFPAGTEAFF.

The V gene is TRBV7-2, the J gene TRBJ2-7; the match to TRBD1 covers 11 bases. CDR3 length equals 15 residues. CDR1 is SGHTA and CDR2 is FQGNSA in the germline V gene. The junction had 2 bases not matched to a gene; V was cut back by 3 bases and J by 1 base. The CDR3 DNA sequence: TGTGCCAGCAGCTTCGGACAGGGGGCTTCCTACGAGCAGTACTTC. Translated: CASSFGQGASYEQYF.

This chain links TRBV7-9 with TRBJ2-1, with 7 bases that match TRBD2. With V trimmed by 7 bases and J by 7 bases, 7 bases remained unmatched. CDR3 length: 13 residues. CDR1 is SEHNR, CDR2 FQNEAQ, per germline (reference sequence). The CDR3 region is CASKTRGGNEQFF. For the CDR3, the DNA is TGTGCCAGCAAAACTAGGGGAGGGAATGAGCAGTTCTTC. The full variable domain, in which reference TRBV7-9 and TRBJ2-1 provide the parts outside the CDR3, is DTGVSQNPRHKITKRGQNVTFRCDPISEHNRLYWYRQTLGQGPEFLTYFQNEAQLEKSRLLSDRFSAERPKGSFSTLEIQRTEQGDSAMYLCASKTRGGNEQFFGPGTRLTVL.

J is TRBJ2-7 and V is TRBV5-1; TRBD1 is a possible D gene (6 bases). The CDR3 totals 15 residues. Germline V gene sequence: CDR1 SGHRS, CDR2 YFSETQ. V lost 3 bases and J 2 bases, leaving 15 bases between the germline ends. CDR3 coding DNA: TGCGCCAGCAGCTCGGGGCACAGGGAGACCTACGAGCAGTACTTC. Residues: CASSSGHRETYEQYF.

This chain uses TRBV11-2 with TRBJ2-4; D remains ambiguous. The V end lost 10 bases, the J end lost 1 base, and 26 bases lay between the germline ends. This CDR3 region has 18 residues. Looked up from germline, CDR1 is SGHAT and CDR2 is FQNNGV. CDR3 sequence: CATTTVKGDRSAKNIQYF. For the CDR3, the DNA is TGTGCCACCACAACGGTTAAAGGAGATCGGAGTGCCAAAAACATTCAGTACTTC. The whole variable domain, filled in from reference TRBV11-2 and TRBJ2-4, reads EAGVAQSPRYKIIEKRQSVAFWCNPISGHATLYWYQQILGQGPKLLIQFQNNGVVDDSQLPKDRFSAERLKGVDSTLKIQPAKLEDSAVYLCATTTVKGDRSAKNIQYFGAGTRLSVL.

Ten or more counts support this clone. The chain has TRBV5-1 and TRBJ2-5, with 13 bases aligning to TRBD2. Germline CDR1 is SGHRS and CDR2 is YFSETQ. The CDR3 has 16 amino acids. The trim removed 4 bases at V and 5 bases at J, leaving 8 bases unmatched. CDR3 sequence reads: CASSTGLAGARETQYF. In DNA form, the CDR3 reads TGCGCCAGCAGCACCGGACTAGCGGGAGCCAGGGAGACCCAGTACTTC.

This CDR3 reads CASSQDRTSPKGGEQFF. The CDR3 DNA reads TGTGCCAGCAGCCAAGATCGGACTAGTCCCAAAGGCGGTGAGCAGTTCTTC. V is TRBV4-2 and J is TRBJ2-1; 7 positions match TRBD2. V lost 0 bases to trimming and J lost 9 bases; unmatched junction nucleotides: 14. Germline CDR1 reads LGHNA; CDR2 reads YNFKEQ. CDR3 length: 17 amino acids.

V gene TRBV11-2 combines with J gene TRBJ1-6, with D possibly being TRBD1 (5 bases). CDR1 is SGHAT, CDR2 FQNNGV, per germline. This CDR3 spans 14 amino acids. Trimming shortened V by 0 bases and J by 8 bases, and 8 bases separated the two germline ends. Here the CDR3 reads CASSLEWGYSPLHF. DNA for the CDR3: TGTGCCAGCAGCTTAGAGTGGGGGTATTCACCCCTCCACTTT.

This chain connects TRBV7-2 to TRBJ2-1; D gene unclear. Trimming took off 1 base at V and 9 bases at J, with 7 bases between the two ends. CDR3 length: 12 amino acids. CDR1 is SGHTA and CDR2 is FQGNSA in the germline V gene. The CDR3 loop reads CASSLVALEQFF. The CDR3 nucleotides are TGTGCCAGCAGCTTAGTTGCCCTTGAGCAGTTCTTC.

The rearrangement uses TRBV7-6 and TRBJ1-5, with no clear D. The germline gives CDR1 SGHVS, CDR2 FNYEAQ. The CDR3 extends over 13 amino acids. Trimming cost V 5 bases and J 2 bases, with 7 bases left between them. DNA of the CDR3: TGTGCCAGCAGCCAACAAGGCAATCAGCCCCAGCATTTT. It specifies CASSQQGNQPQHF. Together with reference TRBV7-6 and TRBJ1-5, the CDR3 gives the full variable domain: GAGVSQSPRYKVTKRGQDVALRCDPISGHVSLYWYRQALGQGPEFLTYFNYEAQQDKSGLPNDRFSAERPEGSISTLTIQRTEQRDSAMYRCASSQQGNQPQHFGDGTRLSIL.

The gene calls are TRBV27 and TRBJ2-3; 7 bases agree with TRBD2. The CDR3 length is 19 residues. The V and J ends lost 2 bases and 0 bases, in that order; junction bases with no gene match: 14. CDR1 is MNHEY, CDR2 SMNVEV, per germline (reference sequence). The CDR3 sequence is CASSLLLNPSGLSTDTQYF. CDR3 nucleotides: TGTGCCAGCAGTTTACTCCTAAACCCTAGCGGCCTTAGCACAGATACGCAGTATTTT.

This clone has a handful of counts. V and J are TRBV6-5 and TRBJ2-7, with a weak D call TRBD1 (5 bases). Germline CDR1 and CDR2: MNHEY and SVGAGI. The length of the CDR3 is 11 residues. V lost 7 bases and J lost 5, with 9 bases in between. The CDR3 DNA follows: TGTGCCAGCACCCAGGGTAACGAGCAGTACTTC. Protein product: CASTQGNEQYF.

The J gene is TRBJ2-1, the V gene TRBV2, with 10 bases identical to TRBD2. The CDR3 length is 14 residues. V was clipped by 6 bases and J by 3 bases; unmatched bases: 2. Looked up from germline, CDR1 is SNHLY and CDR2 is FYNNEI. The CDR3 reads CASSERGGYNEQFF. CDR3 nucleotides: TGTGCCAGCAGCGAGCGGGGGGGCTACAATGAGCAGTTCTTC.

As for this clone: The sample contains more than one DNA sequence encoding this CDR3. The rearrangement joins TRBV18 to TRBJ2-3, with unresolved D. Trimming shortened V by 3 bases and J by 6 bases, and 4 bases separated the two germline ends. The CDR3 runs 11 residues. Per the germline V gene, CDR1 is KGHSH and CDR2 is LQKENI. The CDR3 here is CASSPGDTQYF. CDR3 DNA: TGTGCCAGCTCACCGGGCGATACGCAGTATTTT.

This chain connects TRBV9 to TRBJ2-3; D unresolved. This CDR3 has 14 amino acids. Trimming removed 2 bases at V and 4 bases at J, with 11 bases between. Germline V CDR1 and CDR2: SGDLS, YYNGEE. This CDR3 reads CASSVSSSPDTQYF. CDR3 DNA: TGTGCCAGCAGCGTCTCATCAAGCCCAGATACGCAGTATTTT.

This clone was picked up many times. The CDR3 reads CASSPLTRGEQFF. The CDR3 DNA sequence: TGTGCCAGCAGCCCCCTAACGCGGGGTGAGCAGTTCTTC. The rearrangement joins TRBV6-6 to TRBJ2-1; D possibly corresponds to TRBD2 (6 bases). The CDR3 covers 13 residues. Trimming pared 6 bases from V and 9 bases from J, leaving 15 bases between. Looked up from germline, CDR1 is MNHNY and CDR2 is SVGAGI (reference sequence).

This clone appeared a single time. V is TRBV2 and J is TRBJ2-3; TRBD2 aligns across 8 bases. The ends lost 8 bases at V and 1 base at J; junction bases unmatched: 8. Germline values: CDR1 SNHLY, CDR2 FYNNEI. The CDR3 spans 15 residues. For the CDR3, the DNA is TGTGCCAGCCTGACGGGGGGGCCGCGCACAGATACGCAGTATTTT. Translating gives CASLTGGPRTDTQYF.

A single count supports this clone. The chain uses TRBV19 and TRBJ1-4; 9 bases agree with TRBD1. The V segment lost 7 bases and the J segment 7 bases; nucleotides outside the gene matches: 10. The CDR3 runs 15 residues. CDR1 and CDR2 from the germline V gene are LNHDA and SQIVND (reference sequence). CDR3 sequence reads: CASKLRTGESEKLFF. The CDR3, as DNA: TGTGCCAGTAAGCTACGGACAGGGGAGAGTGAAAAACTGTTTTTT. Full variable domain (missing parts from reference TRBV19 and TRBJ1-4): DGGITQSPKYLFRKEGQNVTLSCEQNLNHDAMYWYRQDPGQGLRLIYYSQIVNDFQKGDIAEGYSVSREKKESFPLTVTSAQKNPTAFYLCASKLRTGESEKLFFGSGTQLSVL.

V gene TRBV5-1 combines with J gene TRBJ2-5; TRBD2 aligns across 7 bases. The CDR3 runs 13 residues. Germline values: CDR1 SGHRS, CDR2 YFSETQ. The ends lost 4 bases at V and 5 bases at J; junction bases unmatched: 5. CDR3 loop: CASSIAGDETQYF. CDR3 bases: TGCGCCAGCAGCATCGCGGGGGACGAGACCCAGTACTTC.

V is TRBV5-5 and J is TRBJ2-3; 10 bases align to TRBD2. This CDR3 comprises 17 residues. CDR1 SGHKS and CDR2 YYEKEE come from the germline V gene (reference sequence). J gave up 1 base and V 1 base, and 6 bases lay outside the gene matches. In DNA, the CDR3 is TGTGCCAGCAGCTTGTTAGCGGGAGGAGTAGGCACAGATACGCAGTATTTT. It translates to CASSLLAGGVGTDTQYF.

The CDR3 region has the DNA TGTGCCAGCAGCGTGCGGGGAGGGAACACTGAAGCTTTCTTT. It yields the protein CASSVRGGNTEAFF. This chain joins TRBV9 and TRBJ1-1; D is unresolved. The germline V gene has CDR1 SGDLS and CDR2 YYNGEE. The germline V and J ends were trimmed by 2 bases and 1 base, with 9 bases remaining between them. The CDR3 loop spans 14 amino acids.

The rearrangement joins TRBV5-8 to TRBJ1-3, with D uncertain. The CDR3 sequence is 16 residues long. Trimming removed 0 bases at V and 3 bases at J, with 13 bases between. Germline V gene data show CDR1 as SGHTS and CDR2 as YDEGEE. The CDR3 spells CASSLGARTRGNTIYF. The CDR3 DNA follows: TGTGCCAGCAGCTTGGGGGCCCGGACGCGTGGAAACACCATATATTTT. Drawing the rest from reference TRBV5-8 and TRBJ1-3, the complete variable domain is EAGVTQSPTHLIKTRGQQATLRCSPISGHTSVYWYQQALGLGLQFLLWYDEGEERNRGNFPPRFSGRQFPNYSSELNVNALELEDSALYLCASSLGARTRGNTIYFGEGSWLTVV.